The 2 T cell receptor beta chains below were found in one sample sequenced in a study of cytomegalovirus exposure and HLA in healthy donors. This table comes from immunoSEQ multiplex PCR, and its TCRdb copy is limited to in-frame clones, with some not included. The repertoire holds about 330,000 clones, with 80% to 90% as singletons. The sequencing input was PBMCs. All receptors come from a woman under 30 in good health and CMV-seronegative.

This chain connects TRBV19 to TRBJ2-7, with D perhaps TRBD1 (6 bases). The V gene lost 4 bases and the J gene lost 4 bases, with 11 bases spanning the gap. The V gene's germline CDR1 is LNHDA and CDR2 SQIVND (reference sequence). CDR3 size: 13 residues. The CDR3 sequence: CASSTEQGYEQYF. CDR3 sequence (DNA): TGTGCCAGTAGTACAGAACAGGGATACGAGCAGTACTTC.

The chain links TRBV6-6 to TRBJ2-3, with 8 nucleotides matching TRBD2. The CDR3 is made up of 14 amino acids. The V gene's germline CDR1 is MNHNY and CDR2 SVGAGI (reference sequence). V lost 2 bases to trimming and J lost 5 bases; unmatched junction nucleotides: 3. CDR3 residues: CASSYPTSVDTQYF. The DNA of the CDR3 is TGTGCCAGCAGTTACCCGACTAGCGTAGATACGCAGTATTTT.